These 21 T cell receptor beta chains came from one sample sequenced in a study of blood T cell repertoires in COVID-19 (dated by TCRdb to about 2020). The library was made by the immunoSEQ multiplex PCR assay. What TCRdb holds here is the immuneACCESS table cut down to in-frame rearrangements. Part of the clones is not present; checked against another copy, under half of the missing clones reflect an unresolved V gene, and the others are unexplained. The sample includes about 130,000 clones, with approximately 84% observed a single time. The top ten clones comprise around 13% of the sample. The sample was peripheral blood. The receptors were sampled from a human donor in a cohort sampled during active COVID-19.

The table lists this clone with a few counts. V is TRBV19 and J is TRBJ1-5; TRBD1 matches at 7 bases. J was trimmed by 0 bases and V by 9 bases; bases with no gene match: 2. This CDR3 has 13 residues. Germline CDR1 and CDR2: LNHDA and SQIVND (reference sequence). CDR3 sequence: CASGQDSNQPQHF. As DNA, the CDR3 is TGTGCCAGCGGACAGGATAGCAATCAGCCCCAGCATTTT.

V gene TRBV10-3 combines with J gene TRBJ1-6, with TRBD1 as a possible D gene (6 bases). Germline V gene lookup returns CDR1 ENHRY and CDR2 SYGVKD. This CDR3 region has 14 residues. Trimming removed 6 bases from V and 7 bases from J, with 13 bases in between. The DNA for the CDR3 is TGTGCCATCAGGGAGGGACAAGACAATTCACCCCTCCACTTT. Translated, it gives CAIREGQDNSPLHF.

This CDR3 is CASSLEGANEKLFF. DNA for the CDR3: TGCGCCAGCAGCTTGGAGGGGGCGAATGAAAAACTGTTTTTT. This chain joins TRBV5-1 and TRBJ1-4, with 7 bases fitting TRBD1. Germline assignment: CDR1 SGHRS and CDR2 YFSETQ. The ends lost 0 bases at V and 5 bases at J; junction bases unmatched: 1. The CDR3 runs to 14 residues.

This rearrangement joins TRBV15 to TRBJ1-5, with D tentatively TRBD1 (5 bases). CDR1 is LNHNV, CDR2 YYDKDF, per germline (reference sequence). This CDR3 is built from 15 residues. Deletions cut 0 bases from V and 2 bases from J, with 8 bases between. The DNA for the CDR3 is TGTGCCACCAGCAGAGATAAAGGGGGCAATCAGCCCCAGCATTTT. It specifies CATSRDKGGNQPQHF.

The chain carries TRBV6-5 and TRBJ2-7; weak D call: TRBD1 (5 bases). The CDR3 sequence is 12 residues long. Germline CDR1 is MNHEY and CDR2 is SVGAGI. The V end was cut by 6 bases, the J end by 6 bases, with 12 bases between. CDR3 nucleotide sequence: TGTGCCAGCAGCCCCCAAGGGGTCGAGCAGTACTTC. This sequence encodes CASSPQGVEQYF.

This chain joins TRBV10-3 and TRBJ2-2; tentative D call: TRBD2 (6 bases). Between the trimmed V and J ends, which lost 6 bases and 8 bases, there was a span of 22 bases. Germline V gene data show CDR1 as ENHRY and CDR2 as SYGVKD. There are 16 residues in the CDR3. As DNA, the CDR3 is TGTGCCATCAGAGTCGAGTCGGGACTGGCGGGAGGGGAGCTGTTTTTT. Its translation: CAIRVESGLAGGELFF.

The chain couples TRBV6-6 to TRBJ2-5, with TRBD2 as a possible D gene (5 bases). Germline V lookup: CDR1 MNHNY, CDR2 SVGAGI (reference sequence). V gave up 6 bases and J gave up 2 bases, with 10 bases separating them. The CDR3 runs to 13 residues. In nucleotides, the CDR3 is TGTGCCAGCAGACCCGCGGGTCAAGAGACCCAGTACTTC. Translating gives CASRPAGQETQYF.

V and J are TRBV5-4 and TRBJ1-1; D unclear. Trimming left V 0 bases short and J 0 bases short, with 9 bases between. The germline V gene encodes CDR1 SGHNT and CDR2 YYREEE (reference sequence). CDR3 size: 15 residues. The CDR3 loop is CASSLAGKLNTEAFF. Written as DNA, the CDR3 is TGTGCCAGCAGCTTGGCCGGGAAATTGAACACTGAAGCTTTCTTT.

The V gene is TRBV27, the J gene TRBJ1-2; D remains ambiguous. V lost 4 bases, J lost 3 bases, and 9 bases lay in between. Germline V gene data show CDR1 as MNHEY and CDR2 as SMNVEV (reference sequence). This CDR3 has 13 residues. The CDR3 is CASSSYFDYGYTF. For the CDR3, the DNA is TGTGCCAGCAGTTCGTACTTTGACTATGGCTACACCTTC.

This rearrangement joins TRBV15 to TRBJ1-2; 10 bases are shared with TRBD1. There are 16 residues in the CDR3. V lost 0 bases, J lost 4 bases, and 5 bases stayed unmatched. Germline V lookup: CDR1 LNHNV, CDR2 YYDKDF (reference sequence). This CDR3 reads CATSREPGQGSYGYTF. DNA of the CDR3: TGTGCCACCAGCAGAGAGCCGGGACAGGGGTCCTATGGCTACACCTTC.

This chain links TRBV5-1 with TRBJ1-2; 11 bases are a match to TRBD1. Trimming at V came to 3 bases and at J to 8 bases, leaving 6 bases not matched to a gene. The length of the CDR3 is 14 residues. Per germline, CDR1 SGHRS and CDR2 YFSETQ. The CDR3 sequence: CASSWGQGVPGYTF. The CDR3 DNA sequence: TGCGCCAGCAGCTGGGGACAGGGGGTACCCGGCTACACCTTC. Full variable domain (missing parts from reference TRBV5-1 and TRBJ1-2): KAGVTQTPRYLIKTRGQQVTLSCSPISGHRSVSWYQQTPGQGLQFLFEYFSETQRNKGNFPGRFSGRQFSNSRSEMNVSTLELGDSALYLCASSWGQGVPGYTFGSGTRLTVV.

V usage is TRBV20-1 and J usage is TRBJ1-1; 8 bases map to TRBD1. CDR3 length: 15 residues. Germline assignment: CDR1 DFQATT and CDR2 SNEGSKA (reference sequence). V dropped 3 bases and J dropped 1; count of bases not matched to a gene: 7. This CDR3 reads CSASNPGGRNTEAFF. CDR3 sequence (DNA): TGCAGTGCTAGTAACCCAGGGGGCAGGAACACTGAAGCTTTCTTT.

This clone was counted a few times. V and J are TRBV7-9 and TRBJ1-4; 8 nucleotides agree with TRBD1. Germline trimming cut 4 bases from V and 8 bases from J; bases unmatched to any gene: 9. Germline V CDR1 and CDR2: SEHNR, FQNEAQ (reference sequence). There are 15 residues in the CDR3. The CDR3 here is CASSSGQGVREKLFF. CDR3 nucleotide sequence: TGTGCCAGCAGCTCAGGACAGGGCGTCCGCGAAAAACTGTTTTTT. Together with reference TRBV7-9 and TRBJ1-4, the CDR3 gives the full variable domain: DTGVSQNPRHKITKRGQNVTFRCDPISEHNRLYWYRQTLGQGPEFLTYFQNEAQLEKSRLLSDRFSAERPKGSFSTLEIQRTEQGDSAMYLCASSSGQGVREKLFFGSGTQLSVL.

The chain combines TRBV10-3 with TRBJ2-7, with 9 bases lining up with TRBD1. The CDR3 spans 17 residues. Germline V gene lookup returns CDR1 ENHRY and CDR2 SYGVKD. V lost 0 bases to trimming and J lost 7 bases; unmatched junction nucleotides: 13. CDR3 loop: CAISESLYGTGTPEQYF. CDR3 bases: TGTGCCATCAGTGAGTCTTTGTATGGGACAGGGACTCCGGAGCAGTACTTC.

In DNA, the CDR3 is TGTGCCAGCAGTGAAGCTATAGATACGCAGTATTTT. The encoded protein is CASSEAIDTQYF. V is TRBV2 and J is TRBJ2-3; no clear D gene. This CDR3 is built from 12 residues. The germline CDR1 and CDR2 sequences are SNHLY and FYNNEI. Trimming pared 0 bases from V and 5 bases from J, leaving 3 bases between.

This clone came up once. The V gene is TRBV11-2, the J gene TRBJ1-5; D is ambiguous. The CDR3 totals 15 residues. Germline V gene lookup returns CDR1 SGHAT and CDR2 FQNNGV. The germline V and J ends were trimmed by 1 base and 3 bases, with 10 bases remaining between them. CDR3 protein: CASSLGGGNNQPQHF. DNA of the CDR3: TGTGCCAGCAGCTTAGGAGGTGGAAACAATCAGCCCCAGCATTTT.

V is TRBV4-2 and J is TRBJ2-7, with 9 positions matching TRBD1. Germline V gene data show CDR1 as LGHNA and CDR2 as YNFKEQ. V was pared by 1 base and J by 5 bases, with 15 bases of the junction left unmatched. This CDR3 has 18 amino acids. The CDR3, as DNA: TGTGCCAGCAGCCAAGCCATGGCCGGGACAGGGCGTCTCAACGAGCAGTACTTC. Its protein product is CASSQAMAGTGRLNEQYF.

This chain links TRBV5-8 with TRBJ2-7, with a possible D match to TRBD2 (5 bases). The CDR3 has 16 residues. Trimming shortened V by 2 bases and J by 0 bases, and 15 bases separated the two germline ends. Germline loops: CDR1 SGHTS, CDR2 YDEGEE. DNA of the CDR3: TGTGCCAGCAGCTTCGTTGGACTTTTAAGCTCCTACGAGCAGTACTTC. This sequence encodes CASSFVGLLSSYEQYF.

Only one count was recorded for this clone. In nucleotides, the CDR3 is TGTGCCAGCAGAAGACAGGTTAGCACAGATACGCAGTATTTT. The encoded protein is CASRRQVSTDTQYF. The chain couples TRBV6-5 to TRBJ2-3, with a possible D match to TRBD1 (6 bases). Deletions cut 6 bases from V and 0 bases from J, with 10 bases between. Germline values: CDR1 MNHEY, CDR2 SVGAGI. CDR3 length equals 14 residues.

The chain uses TRBV5-1 and TRBJ1-2; 7 bases are a match to TRBD1. J lost 4 bases, V lost 4 bases, and 16 bases had no gene match. This CDR3 has 17 amino acids. Germline V CDR1 and CDR2: SGHRS, YFSETQ. The CDR3, as DNA: TGCGCCAGCAGCCGGACAGGATCTTCCTCGACCTTCTATGGCTACACCTTC. Translating gives CASSRTGSSSTFYGYTF.

By frequency in the sample, this clone is medium-sized. The V call is TRBV4-2, the J call TRBJ1-5; D is ambiguous. The length of the CDR3 is 13 residues. Per the germline V gene, CDR1 is LGHNA and CDR2 is YNFKEQ. V dropped 0 bases and J dropped 5 bases, with 5 bases sitting between them. CDR3 residues: CASSQEVDQPQHF. CDR3 DNA sequence: TGTGCCAGCAGCCAAGAAGTAGATCAGCCCCAGCATTTT.